This T cell receptor beta chain is from a study of T cells in localized non-small cell lung cancer (dated by TCRdb to 2020 to 2022). A note on the overall study: T cell repertoires of 200 to 300 early-stage NSCLC patients were analyzed, with tumors being compared against uninvolved tumor-adjacent lungs. The cohort was made up of hundreds of treatment-naive NSCLC patients whose localized lung tumors had been resected. The mean age of the NSCLC patients was about 67 years, with about 130 men and about a hundred women.

At diagnosis, tumor, uninvolved tumor-adjacent lung and peripheral blood were collected and then preserved as a mix of FFPE and fresh-frozen material. TCR beta CDR3 regions were sequenced from DNA using the immunoSEQ Assay. Concerning the study's data processing: To compute T cell density, TCR beta template counts were normalized to usable DNA, which was estimated by amplifying housekeeping genes. Richness was estimated with the preseqR package, extrapolating to 400,000 templates for PBMC samples and 120,000 templates for tissue samples. Clonality was defined as one minus Pielou's evenness. Tissue-enriched TCRs were identified through differential abundance testing performed on productive amino-acid clonotypes, with a minimum total count of 5 and an alpha of 0.1. The Jaccard Index and the Morisita Overlap Index were used to quantify repertoire overlap between compartments. TCR beta CDR3s were clustered by GLIPH together with public tetramer-defined viral CDR3s, and at least three viral sequences plus V-gene enrichment were required for viral motifs. TCRdb holds this immuneACCESS table with in-frame rearrangements only. Some clones are missing; in checked studies, unresolved V genes explain under half, and the rest has no known cause. From that table come the V and J calls and clone size; the DNA was used to work out D and trimming. The sample table records a few thousand clones; roughly 30% of these occur just once. 8% to 9.5% of the sample is taken by the ten largest.

General findings and caveats noted by the study authors: A median of approximately 53 of the top 100 tumor clones turned up in the paired uninvolved adjacent lung, and about 28 of those clones also ranked among the top 100 of that same adjacent lung. Multi-region tumor sequencing was not performed, so intratumor heterogeneity could not be excluded. Longer overall survival was associated with higher T cell density in blood, whereas shorter survival was associated with higher clonality in adjacent lung. Because the study design was exploratory, TCR variables were selected using unadjusted p-values without false-discovery rate correction. The highest T cell clonality was observed in uninvolved tumor-adjacent lung, where clonality exceeded that of tumor, suggesting that antigenic responses were more focused in uninvolved tumor-adjacent lung.

The CDR3, cysteine through phenylalanine, is 13 amino acids long. The kept DNA is CDR3 alone, 39 bases in frame from the first base. The CDR1 and CDR2 encoded by the germline V gene (reference sequence) are LNHDA and SQIVND. Trimming leaves V shorter by 4 bases and J shorter by 2 bases, with the junction holding 1 base beyond the gene matches. Details on this clone: Its cognate antigen has yet to be identified. The sample holds no much larger clone one base away, and base qualities are not on file.

The source of this sequence is a female donor over 55 with stage I lung adenocarcinoma. The sequences come from lung tumor tissue, collected before any cancer treatment. This receptor chain uses TRBV19 and TRBJ1-2; TRBD1 lines up with 7 middle nucleotides. The CDR3 corresponds to CASSRDRNYGYTF. The nucleotide sequence is TGTGCCAGTAGTAGGGACAGAAACTATGGCTACACCTTC.